This T cell receptor beta chain was captured in a study of blood T cell repertoires in COVID-19. Turning to the study itself: Sites in the United States, Italy and Spain provided acute and convalescent COVID-19 samples. From T cells, B-cell-depleted T cells, or PBMCs came the material, which was cDNA or gDNA.

Germline loops: CDR1 LGHNA, CDR2 YSLEER. V lost 0 bases and J lost 5, with 8 bases in between. The CDR3 is 13 amino acids. Authors' data handling: For nucleated cells, counts were estimated from reference gene primer amplification. TCRdb's copy holds only in-frame clones and misses some; the assay was immunoSEQ multiplex PCR. That table is the source of V, J and clone size, and D and trimming were worked out from the DNA. The data contain 140,000 or so clones, around 84% of them seen just once; the ten biggest clones take up 10%. This clone was counted only a few times. This clonotype was sampled from a man aged 60 to 69 with active or convalescent COVID-19. The rearrangement links TRBV4-3 to TRBJ2-7; TRBD1 is a possible D gene (6 bases). The sample taken for sequencing was peripheral blood. CDR3 nucleotides: TGCGCCAGCAGCCAAGACAGGGGAGACGAGCAGTACTTC. This translates into CASSQDRGDEQYF.